This paragraph reports one T cell receptor (beta chain). What antigen it recognizes has not been identified. One base away there is no much larger clone; base qualities are not given. The data were taken from a study of T cell responses to AZD1222 COVID-19 vaccine (dated by TCRdb to the early 2020s). Regarding the study in general: TCR sequencing was performed for roughly 250 trial participants, of whom about 200 were given two doses of AZD1222 and approximately 25 were given two doses of MenACWY control vaccine. Enrollment into the trials was organized by age into subgroups of 18-55, 56-69 and 70-plus years, and those subgroups contained 148, 28 and 57 TCR-sequenced participants, respectively. Study-wide findings and limitations: Because no day 14 peak-response samples were available, repertoires were characterized only after the peak T cell response. Participants were mostly white British, with more females than males. The authors suggested clonal diversity may have been underestimated. Reportedly, close to half of the unique spike-specific TCRs recognized epitopes lying outside the regions that are mutated in the B.1.351 and B.1.1.7 variants. CD4 TCRs associated with the vaccine covered the entire spike protein, and the dominant responses were in regions 160-218 and 743-854. In the small 56-69-year group, the increase in depth fell short of significance, most likely because of low power. Conclusions about previously exposed vaccinees are limited because only six or seven AZD1222 recipients were SARS-CoV-2 seropositive at baseline. Spike-specific TCR breadth and depth rose significantly after two AZD1222 doses compared with day 0 and with MenACWY recipients.

The CDR3 regions of human TCRbeta chains were analyzed by immunosequencing. The original pipeline was this. Repertoire TCRs were checked for matches against a reference library of SARS-CoV-2-specific TCRs that had been generated using the MIRA antigen-specificity platform. Breadth was defined as the fraction of unique TCRs that were SARS-CoV-2-associated. Depth was defined as the fraction of total T cells that were SARS-CoV-2-associated. Using the MIRA data, each spike-specific TCR was mapped to the spike region that the TCR reacts to and placed in a CD4 or CD8 class. Log10-transformed breadth and depth values were compared by one-way ANOVA with Sidak's multiple comparisons tests. The immuneACCESS repertoire file appears here via TCRdb, limited to in-frame rearrangements. These files lack a portion of the clones; in checked studies, under half of the deficit traces to unresolved V genes, and the cause of the others is not known. The V and J calls and clone size come from that table; D and trimming were worked out from the DNA. The sample table holds 110,000 or so clones, of which approximately 90% were seen once. Approximately 6.4% of the sample belongs to the ten largest clones.

The time point label here, explained by the study, means: about 28 days (+/-7) after the second vaccine dose. AZD1222 recipients whose second dose came at about 4 weeks and those whose second dose came at about 12 weeks were combined into one group, since spike-specific TCR depth and breadth did not differ between the two schedules. Vaccinee samples were obtained from the UK trials COV001 and COV002, which included a single-blind randomized controlled phase 2/3 trial of AZD1222 (ChAdOx1 nCoV-19) in healthy adults. For TCRbeta chain sequencing, PBMC samples from trial participants were taken at day 0 and at day 28 after the second dose. The CDR3 numbers 15 residues from cysteine through phenylalanine. Only the CDR3 part of the read is kept: 45 bases, read in frame from the first base. CDR1 and CDR2, per the germline V gene, are SGHAT and FQNNGV. Unmatched junction bases come to 5, with V trimmed by 5 bases and J by 4 bases.

The specimen was peripheral blood, collected 28 days after the second AZD1222 dose. The clonotype originates from an adult who received the AZD1222 COVID-19 vaccine. This chain is built from TRBV11-2 and TRBJ2-5; 12 of the junction bases match TRBD2. The encoded CDR3 is CASSTLAGGPETQYF. The nucleotide sequence reads as follows: TGTGCCAGCAGCACACTAGCGGGGGGTCCAGAGACCCAGTACTTC.